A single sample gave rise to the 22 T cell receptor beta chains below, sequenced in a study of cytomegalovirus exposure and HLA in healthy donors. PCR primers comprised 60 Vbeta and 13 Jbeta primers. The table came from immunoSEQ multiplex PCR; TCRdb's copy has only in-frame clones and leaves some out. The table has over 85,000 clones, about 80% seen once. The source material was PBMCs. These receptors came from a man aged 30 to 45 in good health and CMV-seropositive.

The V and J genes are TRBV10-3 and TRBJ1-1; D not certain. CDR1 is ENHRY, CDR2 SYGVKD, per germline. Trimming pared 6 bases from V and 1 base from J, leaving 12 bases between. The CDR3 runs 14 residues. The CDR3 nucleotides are TGTGCCATCAGCCCCCGGGAGGCGAACACTGAAGCTTTCTTT. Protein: CAISPREANTEAFF.

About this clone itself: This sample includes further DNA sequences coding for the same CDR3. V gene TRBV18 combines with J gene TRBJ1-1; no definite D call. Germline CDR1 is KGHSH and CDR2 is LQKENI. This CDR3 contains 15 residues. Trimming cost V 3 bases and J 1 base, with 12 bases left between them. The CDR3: CASSPGGGGNTEAFF. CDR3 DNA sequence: TGTGCCAGCTCACCGGGAGGAGGCGGGAACACTGAAGCTTTCTTT.

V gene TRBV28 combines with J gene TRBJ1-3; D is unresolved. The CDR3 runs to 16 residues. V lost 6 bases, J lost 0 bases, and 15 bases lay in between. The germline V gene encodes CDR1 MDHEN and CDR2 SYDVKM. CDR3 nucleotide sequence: TGTGCCAGCAGCGGGGATCTCCGCGACTCTGGAAACACCATATATTTT. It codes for CASSGDLRDSGNTIYF.

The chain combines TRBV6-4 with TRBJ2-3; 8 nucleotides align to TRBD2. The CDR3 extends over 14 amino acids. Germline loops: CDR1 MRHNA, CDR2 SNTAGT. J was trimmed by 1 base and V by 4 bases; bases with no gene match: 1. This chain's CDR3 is CASSVSGGTDTQYF. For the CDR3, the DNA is TGTGCCAGCAGTGTTAGCGGGGGCACAGATACGCAGTATTTT.

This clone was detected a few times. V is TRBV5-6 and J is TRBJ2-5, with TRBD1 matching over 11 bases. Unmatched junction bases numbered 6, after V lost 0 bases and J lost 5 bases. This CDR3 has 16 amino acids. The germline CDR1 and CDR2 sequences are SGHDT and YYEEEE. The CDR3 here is CASSLAGQGAGETQYF. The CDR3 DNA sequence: TGTGCCAGCAGCTTGGCCGGACAGGGGGCGGGGGAGACCCAGTACTTC.

CDR3 sequence reads: CASSRTGPNTEAFF. The CDR3 DNA reads as TGTGCCAGCAGCCGGACAGGTCCGAACACTGAAGCTTTCTTT. The gene calls are TRBV5-8 and TRBJ1-1, with TRBD1 identical over 7 bases. This CDR3 has 14 amino acids. Germline lookup yields CDR1 SGHTS and CDR2 YDEGEE. Unmatched junction bases numbered 4, after V lost 4 bases and J lost 1 base.

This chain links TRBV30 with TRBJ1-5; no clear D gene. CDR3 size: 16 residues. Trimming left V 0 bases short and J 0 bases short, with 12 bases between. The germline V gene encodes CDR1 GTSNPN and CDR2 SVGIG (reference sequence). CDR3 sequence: CAWSVFGQVSNQPQHF. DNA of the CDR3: TGTGCCTGGAGTGTATTCGGCCAGGTTAGCAATCAGCCCCAGCATTTT.

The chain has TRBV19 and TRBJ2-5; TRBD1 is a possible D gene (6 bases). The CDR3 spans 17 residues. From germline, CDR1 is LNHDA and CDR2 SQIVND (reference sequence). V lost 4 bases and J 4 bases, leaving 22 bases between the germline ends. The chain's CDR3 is CASSNRFRVGAAETQYF. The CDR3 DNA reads TGTGCCAGTAGTAACCGATTTAGGGTGGGGGCTGCAGAGACCCAGTACTTC.

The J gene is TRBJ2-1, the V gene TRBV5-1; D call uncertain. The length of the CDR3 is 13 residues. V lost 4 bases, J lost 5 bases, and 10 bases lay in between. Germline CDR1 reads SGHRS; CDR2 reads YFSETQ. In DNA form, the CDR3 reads TGCGCCAGCAGCATAGACAACCACAATGAGCAGTTCTTC. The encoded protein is CASSIDNHNEQFF. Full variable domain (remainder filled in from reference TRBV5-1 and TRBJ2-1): KAGVTQTPRYLIKTRGQQVTLSCSPISGHRSVSWYQQTPGQGLQFLFEYFSETQRNKGNFPGRFSGRQFSNSRSEMNVSTLELGDSALYLCASSIDNHNEQFFGPGTRLTVL.

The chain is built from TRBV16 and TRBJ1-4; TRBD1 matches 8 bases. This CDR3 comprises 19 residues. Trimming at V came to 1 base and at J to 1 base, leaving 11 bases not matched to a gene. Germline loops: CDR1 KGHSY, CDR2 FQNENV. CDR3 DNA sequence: TGTGCCAGCAGCCAATTCCCTCCAGGGGGCGCGGAAACTAATGAAAAACTGTTTTTT. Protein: CASSQFPPGGAETNEKLFF.

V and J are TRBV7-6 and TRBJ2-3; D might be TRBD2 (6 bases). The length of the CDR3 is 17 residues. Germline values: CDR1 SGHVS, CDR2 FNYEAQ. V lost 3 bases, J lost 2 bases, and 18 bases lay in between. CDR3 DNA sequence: TGTGCCAGCAGCTTTAGCGGTGGGGGGATGTACACAGATACGCAGTATTTT. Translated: CASSFSGGGMYTDTQYF.

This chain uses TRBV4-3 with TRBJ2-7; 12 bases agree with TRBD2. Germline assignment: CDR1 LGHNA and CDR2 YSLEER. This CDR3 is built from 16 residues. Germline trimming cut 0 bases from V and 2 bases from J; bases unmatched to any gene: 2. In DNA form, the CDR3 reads TGCGCCAGCAGCCAAGATGCTAGCGGGGGGGCCTACGAGCAGTACTTC. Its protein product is CASSQDASGGAYEQYF.

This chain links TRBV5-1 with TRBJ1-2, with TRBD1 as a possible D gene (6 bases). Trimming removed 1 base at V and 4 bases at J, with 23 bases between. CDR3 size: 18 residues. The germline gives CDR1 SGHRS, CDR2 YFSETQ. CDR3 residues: CASSLMPLGGSSPYGYTF. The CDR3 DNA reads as TGCGCCAGCAGCTTGATGCCTTTAGGGGGATCCTCTCCCTATGGCTACACCTTC.

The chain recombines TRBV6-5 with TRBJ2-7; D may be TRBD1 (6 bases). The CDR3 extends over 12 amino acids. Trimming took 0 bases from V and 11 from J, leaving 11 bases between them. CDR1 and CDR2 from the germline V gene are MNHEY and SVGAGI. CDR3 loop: CASSYSQGQEYF. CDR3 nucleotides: TGTGCCAGCAGTTACTCGCAGGGGCAGGAGTACTTC.

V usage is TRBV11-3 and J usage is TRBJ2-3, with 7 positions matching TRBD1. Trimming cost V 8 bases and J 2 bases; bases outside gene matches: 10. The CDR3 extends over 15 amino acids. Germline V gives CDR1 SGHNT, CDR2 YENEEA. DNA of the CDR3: TGTGCCAGCGCACTTCGCCAGGGGGTCACAGATACGCAGTATTTT. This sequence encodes CASALRQGVTDTQYF.

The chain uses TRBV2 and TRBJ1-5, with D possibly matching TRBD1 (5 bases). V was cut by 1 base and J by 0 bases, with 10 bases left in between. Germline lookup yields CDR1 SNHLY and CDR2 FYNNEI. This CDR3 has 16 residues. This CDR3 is CASSEVQAYSNQPQHF. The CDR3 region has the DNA TGTGCCAGCAGTGAAGTACAGGCCTATAGCAATCAGCCCCAGCATTTT. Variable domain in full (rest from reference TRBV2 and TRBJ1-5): EPEVTQTPSHQVTQMGQEVILRCVPISNHLYFYWYRQILGQKVEFLVSFYNNEISEKSEIFDDQFSVERPDGSNFTLKIRSTKLEDSAMYFCASSEVQAYSNQPQHFGDGTRLSIL.

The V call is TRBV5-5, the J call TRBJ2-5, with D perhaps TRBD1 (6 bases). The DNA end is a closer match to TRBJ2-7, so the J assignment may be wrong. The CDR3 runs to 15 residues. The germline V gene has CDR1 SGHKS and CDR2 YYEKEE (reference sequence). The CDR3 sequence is CASSLRAAGAYEQYF. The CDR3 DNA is TGTGCCAGCAGCCTACGCGCGGCAGGGGCCTACGAGCAGTACTTC.

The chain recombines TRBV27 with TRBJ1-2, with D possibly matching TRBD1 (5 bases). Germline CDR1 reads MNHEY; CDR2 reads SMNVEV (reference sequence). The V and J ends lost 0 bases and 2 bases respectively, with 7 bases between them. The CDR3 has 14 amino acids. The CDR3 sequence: CASSLSPGNYGYTF. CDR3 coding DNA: TGTGCCAGCAGTTTATCGCCAGGGAACTATGGCTACACCTTC.

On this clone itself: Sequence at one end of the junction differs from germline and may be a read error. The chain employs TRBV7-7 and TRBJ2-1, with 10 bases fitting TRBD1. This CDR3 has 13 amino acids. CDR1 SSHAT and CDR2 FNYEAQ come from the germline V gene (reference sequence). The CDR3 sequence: CASSSGQGNEQFF. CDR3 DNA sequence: TGTGCTAGCAGCTCGGGACAGGGGAATGAGCAGTTCTTC.

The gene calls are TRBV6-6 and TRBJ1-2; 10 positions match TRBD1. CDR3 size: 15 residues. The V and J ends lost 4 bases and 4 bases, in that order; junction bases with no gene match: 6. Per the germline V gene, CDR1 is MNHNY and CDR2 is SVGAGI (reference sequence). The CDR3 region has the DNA TGTGCCAGCAGTTCAGGCTGGACAGGGGGCTATGGCTACACCTTC. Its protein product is CASSSGWTGGYGYTF.

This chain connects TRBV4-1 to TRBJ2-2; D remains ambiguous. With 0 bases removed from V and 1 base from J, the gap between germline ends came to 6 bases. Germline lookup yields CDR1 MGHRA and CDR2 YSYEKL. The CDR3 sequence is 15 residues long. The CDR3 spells CASSQDRLNTGELFF. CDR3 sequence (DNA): TGCGCCAGCAGCCAAGATCGACTGAACACCGGGGAGCTGTTTTTT.

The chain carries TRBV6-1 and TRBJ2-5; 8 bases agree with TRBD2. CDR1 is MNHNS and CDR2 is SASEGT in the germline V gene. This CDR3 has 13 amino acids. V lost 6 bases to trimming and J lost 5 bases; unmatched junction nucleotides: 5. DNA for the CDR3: TGTGCCAGCAGCGGGGGGGCCGGGGAGACCCAGTACTTC. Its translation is CASSGGAGETQYF.